Each of the 32 T cell receptor beta chains below was sequenced from the same sample in a study of shared clonotypes between healthy human individuals. It was CD45RO-negative cells, positively selected for CCR7, that made up naive CD8 cells, with terminally differentiated effector memory CD45RA+ cells excluded. Clones were read by immunoSEQ multiplex PCR, and TCRdb kept only the in-frame ones, dropping some. The table includes 1.5 million to 2.5 million clones, about 95% detected once. Sequenced input: naive CD8+ T cells sorted from blood. These TCRs come from a man aged 18 to 30 in good health.

Details on this clone: Other DNA sequences in this sample translate to the same CDR3. The chain uses TRBV7-9 and TRBJ2-7; possibly TRBD2 for D (5 bases). Germline CDR1 is SEHNR and CDR2 is FQNEAQ (reference sequence). The CDR3 loop spans 13 amino acids. V lost 6 bases, J lost 0 bases, and 9 bases lay in between. The DNA for the CDR3 is TGTGCCAGCAGTCTCCTAGCCTCCTACGAGCAGTACTTC. This encodes CASSLLASYEQYF. The variable domain in full, completed from reference TRBV7-9 and TRBJ2-7, reads DTGVSQNPRHKITKRGQNVTFRCDPISEHNRLYWYRQTLGQGPEFLTYFQNEAQLEKSRLLSDRFSAERPKGSFSTLEIQRTEQGDSAMYLCASSLLASYEQYFGPGTRLTVT.

The J gene is TRBJ2-7, the V gene TRBV10-3; tentatively, D is TRBD1 (5 bases). Trimming pared 0 bases from V and 2 bases from J, leaving 14 bases between. Germline V CDR1 and CDR2: ENHRY, SYGVKD. CDR3 size: 16 residues. CDR3 sequence reads: CAISESGQLTTYEQYF. As DNA, the CDR3 is TGTGCCATCAGTGAGTCGGGGCAACTAACCACCTACGAGCAGTACTTC.

The V and J genes are TRBV30 and TRBJ2-1; D call uncertain. Trimming cost V 0 bases and J 9 bases, with 6 bases left between them. CDR1 and CDR2 (germline): GTSNPN, SVGIG (reference sequence). The CDR3 is made up of 11 amino acids. The CDR3 sequence is CAWSVYSEQFF. The CDR3 bases are TGTGCCTGGAGTGTCTATAGTGAGCAGTTCTTC.

The CDR3 is CATSDRDRYNEQFF. The CDR3 region has the DNA TGTGCCACCAGCGACCGGGACAGATACAATGAGCAGTTCTTC. The chain uses TRBV15 and TRBJ2-1, with TRBD1 identical over 7 bases. Germline CDR1 and CDR2: LNHNV and YYDKDF (reference sequence). This CDR3 has 14 amino acids. Trimming removed 5 bases from V and 4 bases from J; junction bases left unmatched: 5. The full variable domain, completed using reference TRBV15 and TRBJ2-1, is DAMVIQNPRYQVTQFGKPVTLSCSQTLNHNVMYWYQQKSSQAPKLLFHYYDKDFNNEADTPDNFQSRRPNTSFCFLDIRSPGLGDTAMYLCATSDRDRYNEQFFGPGTRLTVL.

The chain has TRBV6-6 and TRBJ1-1; TRBD1 matches at 8 bases. Germline assignment: CDR1 MNHNY and CDR2 SVGAGI (reference sequence). Trimming took 9 bases from V and 1 from J; bases not matched to a gene: 7. The CDR3 contains 14 residues. CDR3 residues: CASCETGGNTEAFF. CDR3 sequence (DNA): TGTGCCAGTTGTGAAACAGGGGGGAACACTGAAGCTTTCTTT.

The chain is built from TRBV2 and TRBJ1-4, with D perhaps TRBD1 (6 bases). The CDR3 runs to 15 residues. Trimming removed 0 bases from V and 5 bases from J, with 10 bases in between. CDR1 is SNHLY, CDR2 FYNNEI, per germline. CDR3 sequence reads: CASSEAPGGNEKLFF. The CDR3 region has the DNA TGTGCCAGCAGTGAAGCCCCCGGGGGCAATGAAAAACTGTTTTTT. Full variable domain (outside the CDR3, taken from reference TRBV2 and TRBJ1-4): EPEVTQTPSHQVTQMGQEVILRCVPISNHLYFYWYRQILGQKVEFLVSFYNNEISEKSEIFDDQFSVERPDGSNFTLKIRSTKLEDSAMYFCASSEAPGGNEKLFFGSGTQLSVL.

The V call is TRBV4-1, the J call TRBJ2-1; 9 positions agree with TRBD2. The CDR3 length is 15 residues. V dropped 1 base and J dropped 8; count of bases not matched to a gene: 6. Germline V gene sequence: CDR1 MGHRA, CDR2 YSYEKL. The CDR3 DNA is TGCGCCAGCAGCCAAGTATTAGCGGGGGACTATGAGCAGTTCTTC. Translation: CASSQVLAGDYEQFF.

This chain joins TRBV28 and TRBJ2-1; TRBD2 matches 7 bases. The junction had 1 base not matched to a gene; V was cut back by 5 bases and J by 0 bases. From germline, CDR1 is MDHEN and CDR2 SYDVKM. The CDR3 totals 14 residues. CDR3: CASSLAVSYNEQFF. Here the CDR3 DNA reads TGTGCCAGCAGTCTAGCGGTCTCCTACAATGAGCAGTTCTTC.

This chain joins TRBV6-1 and TRBJ1-1; the D gene is possibly TRBD1 (6 bases). Trimming took off 2 bases at V and 4 bases at J, with 14 bases between the two ends. This CDR3 comprises 15 residues. Germline CDR1 MNHNS, CDR2 SASEGT. CDR3 in amino acids: CASSESRGWITEAFF. CDR3 in DNA: TGTGCCAGCAGTGAATCCAGGGGATGGATCACTGAAGCTTTCTTT.

The J gene is TRBJ2-1, the V gene TRBV2; no definite D call. In germline, CDR1 is SNHLY, CDR2 FYNNEI. The ends were cut back, 4 bases at V and 3 bases at J, with 10 bases in the middle. This CDR3 is built from 14 residues. DNA of the CDR3: TGTGCCAGCAGTGGGGCCCCAAACTACAATGAGCAGTTCTTC. Its protein product is CASSGAPNYNEQFF.

V gene TRBV7-9 combines with J gene TRBJ2-5; no reliable D call. The DNA matches TRBJ2-7 better at its end, which makes the J call doubtful. The CDR3 extends over 12 amino acids. The germline V gene encodes CDR1 SEHNR and CDR2 FQNEAQ (reference sequence). CDR3 protein: CASSPDRVEQYF. DNA of the CDR3: TGTGCCAGCAGCCCAGACCGGGTCGAGCAGTACTTC.

The CDR3 sequence: CASCQPRDNEQFF. CDR3 DNA: TGTGCCAGCTGCCAGCCTCGGGACAATGAGCAGTTCTTC. This chain uses TRBV2 with TRBJ2-1; D gene unclear. Trimming left V 8 bases short and J 5 bases short, with 13 bases between. Looked up from germline, CDR1 is SNHLY and CDR2 is FYNNEI. The CDR3 length is 13 residues. Based on the CDR3 plus reference TRBV2 and TRBJ2-1, the full variable domain is EPEVTQTPSHQVTQMGQEVILRCVPISNHLYFYWYRQILGQKVEFLVSFYNNEISEKSEIFDDQFSVERPDGSNFTLKIRSTKLEDSAMYFCASCQPRDNEQFFGPGTRLTVL.

This chain uses TRBV4-3 with TRBJ1-5; no reliable D call. V lost 2 bases and J 2 bases, leaving 10 bases between the germline ends. There are 15 residues in the CDR3. The germline V gene has CDR1 LGHNA and CDR2 YSLEER. The CDR3 protein is CASSQWIDGNQPQHF. DNA for the CDR3: TGCGCCAGCAGCCAATGGATTGACGGCAATCAGCCCCAGCATTTT.

Points on this clone: This CDR3 is also generated by other DNA sequences in the sample. V is TRBV6-5 and J is TRBJ2-7; possible D gene TRBD1, 5 bases. V lost 2 bases, J lost 0 bases, and 8 bases lay in between. The CDR3 covers 14 residues. Per the germline V gene, CDR1 is MNHEY and CDR2 is SVGAGI. The CDR3 DNA reads as TGTGCCAGCAGTTACCCAGACAGCTCCTACGAGCAGTACTTC. Translation gives CASSYPDSSYEQYF.

The table lists this clone with a count of one. The chain carries TRBV6-5 and TRBJ1-3; D gene unclear. Germline CDR1 reads MNHEY; CDR2 reads SVGAGI. The CDR3 covers 14 residues. The V end was cut by 4 bases, the J end by 4 bases, with 11 bases between. CDR3 loop: CASSLGGLGNTIYF. DNA for the CDR3: TGTGCCAGCAGTTTAGGCGGACTGGGAAACACCATATATTTT.

This rearrangement joins TRBV4-3 to TRBJ2-1; TRBD2 agrees at 9 bases. J lost 1 base, V lost 1 base, and 8 bases had no gene match. In germline, CDR1 is LGHNA, CDR2 YSLEER. The CDR3 has 18 residues. In DNA, the CDR3 is TGCGCCAGCAGCCAAGTTGTAGCGGGAGAAGGGTCCTACAATGAGCAGTTCTTC. Protein sequence: CASSQVVAGEGSYNEQFF.

The V and J genes are TRBV28 and TRBJ1-1, with 7 bases matching TRBD1. CDR3 size: 12 residues. With V trimmed by 5 bases and J by 6 bases, 3 bases remained unmatched. The germline V gene has CDR1 MDHEN and CDR2 SYDVKM. The DNA for the CDR3 is TGTGCCAGCAGTCCAGGGGGGCCTGAAGCTTTCTTT. This codes for CASSPGGPEAFF.

The chain carries TRBV29-1 and TRBJ2-5, with 9 bases identical to TRBD2. V lost 0 bases to trimming and J lost 2 bases; unmatched junction nucleotides: 10. CDR1 and CDR2 from the germline V gene are SQVTM and ANQGSEA. The CDR3 length is 17 residues. The CDR3 region has the DNA TGCAGCGTTGAAGAAAAAGGGCTAGCGGGAAAGCAAGAGACCCAGTACTTC. It encodes CSVEEKGLAGKQETQYF.

The genes are TRBV13 and TRBJ1-1; the D gene is possibly TRBD1 (6 bases). CDR3 length equals 15 residues. Germline CDR1 is PRHDT and CDR2 is FYEKMQ (reference sequence). Between the trimmed V and J ends, which lost 10 bases and 5 bases, there was a span of 23 bases. CDR3 sequence reads: CATMSRGIALTEAFF. In DNA form, the CDR3 reads TGTGCCACCATGAGTAGGGGGATCGCTTTAACTGAAGCTTTCTTT.

This rearrangement joins TRBV5-4 to TRBJ2-1; TRBD1 is a possible D gene (5 bases). Deletions cut 4 bases from V and 7 bases from J, with 9 bases between. Germline CDR1 SGHNT, CDR2 YYREEE (reference sequence). This CDR3 region has 12 residues. For the CDR3, the DNA is TGTGCCAGCAGCACCACAGGTAATGAGCAGTTCTTC. Translation gives CASSTTGNEQFF.

The chain links TRBV10-3 to TRBJ1-6, with D perhaps TRBD1 (5 bases). The CDR3 is 17 amino acids. Germline V gene sequence: CDR1 ENHRY, CDR2 SYGVKD. V was trimmed by 2 bases and J by 0 bases, leaving 11 bases between them. CDR3 bases: TGTGCCATCAGTGAGCAGGGACCCCACTCCTATAATTCACCCCTCCACTTT. This encodes CAISEQGPHSYNSPLHF.

The chain uses TRBV6-5 and TRBJ1-2; D gene ambiguous. This CDR3 is 14 amino acids long. Trimming cost V 0 bases and J 3 bases, with 8 bases left between them. Germline loops: CDR1 MNHEY, CDR2 SVGAGI. The CDR3 sequence is CASSYSGRDYGYTF. The CDR3 DNA follows: TGTGCCAGCAGTTACTCGGGCAGAGACTATGGCTACACCTTC.

Notes on this clone: The sample has other DNA sequences that encode this CDR3 too. This chain joins TRBV9 and TRBJ1-2; D not certain. Trimming shortened V by 0 bases and J by 0 bases, and 6 bases separated the two germline ends. The CDR3 is 14 amino acids. Germline V gene sequence: CDR1 SGDLS, CDR2 YYNGEE. The CDR3 coding sequence is TGTGCCAGCAGCGTAGGAGGGCCTAACTATGGCTACACCTTC. Protein product: CASSVGGPNYGYTF.

Comments on this clone: This sample includes further DNA sequences coding for the same CDR3. The V call is TRBV5-4, the J call TRBJ2-5, with unresolved D. Germline CDR1 reads SGHNT; CDR2 reads YYREEE (reference sequence). V dropped 0 bases and J dropped 1 base, with 4 bases sitting between them. The CDR3 sequence is 13 residues long. CDR3 bases: TGTGCCAGCAGCTTGGACTTCCAAGAGACCCAGTACTTC. Encoded protein: CASSLDFQETQYF.

The V and J genes are TRBV7-9 and TRBJ1-2; 9 bases are shared with TRBD1. V was pared by 5 bases and J by 8 bases, with 9 bases of the junction left unmatched. This CDR3 contains 14 residues. CDR1 SEHNR and CDR2 FQNEAQ come from the germline V gene (reference sequence). CDR3 residues: CASSPPQGAEGYTF. DNA of the CDR3: TGTGCCAGCAGCCCACCACAGGGGGCCGAAGGCTACACCTTC.

The table lists this clone with a count of one. This rearrangement joins TRBV7-8 to TRBJ2-1; 11 positions match TRBD2. The V segment lost 2 bases and the J segment 5 bases; nucleotides outside the gene matches: 11. Germline values: CDR1 SGHVS, CDR2 FQNEAQ. The CDR3 is 18 residues long. The DNA for the CDR3 is TGTGCCAGCAGCTTAAGCAAGGGTAGCGGGGGGGCCAACAATGAGCAGTTCTTC. Amino acid sequence: CASSLSKGSGGANNEQFF.

In regard to this clone: The same CDR3 can be traced to other DNA sequences in this sample. The chain joins TRBV5-1 to TRBJ2-7; 7 bases are a match to TRBD1. Germline-derived CDR1 and CDR2 are SGHRS and YFSETQ. The V segment lost 3 bases and the J segment 5 bases; nucleotides outside the gene matches: 5. This CDR3 region has 13 residues. The CDR3 nucleotides read TGCGCCAGCAGCTCCCGGACAGGCAACGAGCAGTACTTC. Translating it yields CASSSRTGNEQYF.

The chain combines TRBV11-1 with TRBJ2-3; perhaps TRBD2 as D (5 bases). The V gene's germline CDR1 is SGHAT and CDR2 FQDESV (reference sequence). This CDR3 has 16 amino acids. V was clipped by 4 bases and J by 5 bases, with 19 bases between them. The CDR3 protein is CASSSYGEVIGDTQYF. The CDR3, as DNA: TGTGCCAGCAGCTCTTACGGGGAAGTTATAGGAGATACGCAGTATTTT. The full variable domain, in which reference TRBV11-1 and TRBJ2-3 provide the parts outside the CDR3, is EAEVAQSPRYKITEKSQAVAFWCDPISGHATLYWYRQILGQGPELLVQFQDESVVDDSQLPKDRFSAERLKGVDSTLKIQPAELGDSAMYLCASSSYGEVIGDTQYFGPGTRLTVL.

Written as DNA, the CDR3 is TGTGCCAGCAGTTCACAGAGTCACGAGCAGTTCTTC. Translation gives CASSSQSHEQFF. The rearrangement joins TRBV28 to TRBJ2-1; D unresolved. This CDR3 has 12 residues. Deletions cut 4 bases from V and 10 bases from J, with 11 bases between. Germline lookup yields CDR1 MDHEN and CDR2 SYDVKM. The full variable domain, its missing parts supplied by reference TRBV28 and TRBJ2-1, is DVKVTQSSRYLVKRTGEKVFLECVQDMDHENMFWYRQDPGLGLRLIYFSYDVKMKEKGDIPEGYSVSREKKERFSLILESASTNQTSMYLCASSSQSHEQFFGPGTRLTVL.

As for this clone: Other DNA sequences from this sample encode an identical CDR3 as well. The chain couples TRBV7-2 to TRBJ2-7, with D unclear. V was pared by 2 bases and J by 0 bases, with 5 bases between. This CDR3 spans 13 amino acids. Per germline, CDR1 SGHTA and CDR2 FQGNSA. The CDR3 coding sequence is TGTGCCAGCAGCTTATCACCCTCCTACGAGCAGTACTTC. Residues: CASSLSPSYEQYF.

This chain joins TRBV5-1 and TRBJ1-1; 11 bases fit TRBD1. The CDR3 spans 16 residues. V lost 4 bases to trimming and J lost 1 base; unmatched junction nucleotides: 6. CDR1 and CDR2 from the germline V gene are SGHRS and YFSETQ. For the CDR3, the DNA is TGCGCCAGCAGCCCGGACAGGGGGCATGGGAACACTGAAGCTTTCTTT. This codes for CASSPDRGHGNTEAFF. The variable domain in full, with the rest retrieved from reference TRBV5-1 and TRBJ1-1, is KAGVTQTPRYLIKTRGQQVTLSCSPISGHRSVSWYQQTPGQGLQFLFEYFSETQRNKGNFPGRFSGRQFSNSRSEMNVSTLELGDSALYLCASSPDRGHGNTEAFFGQGTRLTVV.

This chain joins TRBV27 and TRBJ2-2; 8 bases are shared with TRBD2. Germline CDR1 MNHEY, CDR2 SMNVEV (reference sequence). The CDR3 sequence is 16 residues long. The J segment lost 4 bases and the V segment lost 4 bases, leaving 8 bases of the junction unmatched. DNA of the CDR3: TGTGCCAGCAGTTGGACGGGGGGGCCTGGCACCGGGGAGCTGTTTTTT. Translation gives CASSWTGGPGTGELFF.